These 32 T cell receptor beta chains came from one sample sequenced in a study of siplizumab effects on memory and regulatory T cells. Here immunoSEQ multiplex PCR was the method, and the copy in TCRdb shows in-frame clones only, minus some. The sample shows about 99,000 clones, 93% of them seen only once. Source material: Tregs sorted from blood. These receptors came from a human donor in good health.

The CDR3: CASSSPGHSTDTQYF. The CDR3, as DNA: TGTGCCAGCAGTTCCCCCGGACACAGCACAGATACGCAGTATTTT. The chain links TRBV27 to TRBJ2-3, with D maybe TRBD1 (5 bases). V shed 4 bases and J shed 0 bases, with 11 bases lying between them. The CDR3 extends over 15 amino acids. Germline CDR1 and CDR2: MNHEY and SMNVEV (reference sequence).

The chain is built from TRBV5-1 and TRBJ2-5; no clear D. The CDR3 contains 11 residues. Germline CDR1 is SGHRS and CDR2 is YFSETQ. The V end lost 3 bases, the J end lost 4 bases, and 4 bases lay between the germline ends. CDR3 in amino acids: CASSSGETQYF. Written as DNA, the CDR3 is TGCGCCAGCAGCTCAGGAGAGACCCAGTACTTC.

This clone was seen more than once but under ten times. This chain joins TRBV30 and TRBJ2-2; 7 bases align to TRBD1. The germline CDR1 and CDR2 sequences are GTSNPN and SVGIG (reference sequence). CDR3 length: 14 amino acids. With 3 bases clipped from V and 6 bases from J, the junction kept 7 bases outside the gene matches. CDR3 in DNA: TGTGCCTGGAGCGGGAAACAGGGGTCCGGGGAGCTGTTTTTT. Protein: CAWSGKQGSGELFF.

This chain uses TRBV19 with TRBJ1-5; 7 bases fit TRBD1. With V trimmed by 5 bases and J by 0 bases, 4 bases remained unmatched. Germline V gene data show CDR1 as LNHDA and CDR2 as SQIVND (reference sequence). The CDR3 sequence is 15 residues long. The CDR3 loop reads CASSDRDYSNQPQHF. The CDR3 bases are TGTGCCAGTAGTGACAGGGACTATAGCAATCAGCCCCAGCATTTT.

V and J are TRBV25-1 and TRBJ2-3, with D perhaps matching TRBD2 (5 bases). The CDR3 has 16 amino acids. Germline loops: CDR1 MGHDK, CDR2 SYGVNS. The V gene lost 7 bases and the J gene lost 9 bases, with 26 bases spanning the gap. This CDR3 is CASTGLTIETQGTQYF. The CDR3 DNA is TGTGCCAGCACCGGACTCACGATAGAAACACAAGGAACGCAGTATTTT.

This clone was observed a handful of times. The CDR3 here is CASSVNSYEQYF. The CDR3 nucleotides are TGCGCCAGCAGCGTAAACTCCTACGAGCAGTACTTC. This chain uses TRBV5-1 with TRBJ2-7; D remains ambiguous. The CDR3 contains 12 residues. With 4 bases removed from V and 0 bases from J, the gap between germline ends came to 5 bases. Looked up from germline, CDR1 is SGHRS and CDR2 is YFSETQ.

The CDR3 bases are TGTGCCACGAAGAGAACGGTCGGCTACACCTTC. This codes for CATKRTVGYTF. V and J are TRBV15 and TRBJ1-2; D is unresolved. This CDR3 is 11 amino acids long. Trimming took off 9 bases at V and 8 bases at J, with 13 bases between the two ends. Germline CDR1 is LNHNV and CDR2 is YYDKDF (reference sequence). The whole variable domain, remainder taken from reference TRBV15 and TRBJ1-2, is DAMVIQNPRYQVTQFGKPVTLSCSQTLNHNVMYWYQQKSSQAPKLLFHYYDKDFNNEADTPDNFQSRRPNTSFCFLDIRSPGLGDTAMYLCATKRTVGYTFGSGTRLTVV.

The chain links TRBV6-5 to TRBJ1-4, with D unresolved. Germline V CDR1 and CDR2: MNHEY, SVGAGI. The CDR3 sequence is 14 residues long. The V end was cut by 0 bases, the J end by 7 bases, with 9 bases between. The CDR3 spells CASSYSRVTEKLFF. CDR3 sequence (DNA): TGTGCCAGCAGTTACTCCCGGGTTACTGAAAAACTGTTTTTT.

CDR3 DNA sequence: TGCAGCTACGGGACAGGGACGTACGAGCAGTACTTC. Translating it yields CSYGTGTYEQYF. The chain has TRBV29-1 and TRBJ2-7, with 9 bases identical to TRBD1. The V segment lost 8 bases and the J segment 4 bases; nucleotides outside the gene matches: 6. This CDR3 has 12 amino acids. Germline-derived CDR1 and CDR2 are SQVTM and ANQGSEA.

V and J are TRBV19 and TRBJ1-1; TRBD1 matches at 7 bases. V lost 9 bases, J lost 5 bases, and 6 bases stayed unmatched. The germline V gene encodes CDR1 LNHDA and CDR2 SQIVND (reference sequence). This CDR3 is built from 12 residues. CDR3 residues: CASRGILTEAFF. The CDR3, as DNA: TGTGCCAGCAGGGGGATTTTAACTGAAGCTTTCTTT.

J is TRBJ1-2 and V is TRBV7-3; D is possibly TRBD1 (6 bases). The CDR3 consists of 13 residues. Trimming took 6 bases from V and 4 from J, leaving 12 bases between them. Germline assignment: CDR1 SGHTA and CDR2 FQGTGA. The CDR3 sequence: CASSPRGGYGYTF. CDR3 sequence (DNA): TGTGCCAGCAGTCCCAGGGGTGGCTATGGCTACACCTTC.

This CDR3 reads CASSVVRGPAGEQFF. For the CDR3, the DNA is TGTGCCAGCAGCGTAGTGCGGGGCCCAGCGGGTGAGCAGTTCTTC. V usage is TRBV9 and J usage is TRBJ2-1; a weak D match, TRBD2 (6 bases). The CDR3 length is 15 residues. Germline CDR1 SGDLS, CDR2 YYNGEE. V dropped 0 bases and J dropped 9 bases, with 16 bases sitting between them.

The chain couples TRBV13 to TRBJ2-4, with TRBD2 matching 7 bases. Looked up from germline, CDR1 is PRHDT and CDR2 is FYEKMQ (reference sequence). V gave up 2 bases and J gave up 2 bases; unmatched junction bases: 9. There are 17 residues in the CDR3. Here the CDR3 DNA reads TGTGCCAGCAGCTTACTCGGAGCGGGGTGGTCCAAAAACATTCAGTACTTC. Amino acids: CASSLLGAGWSKNIQYF. Full variable domain (rest looked up from reference TRBV13 and TRBJ2-4): AAGVIQSPRHLIKEKRETATLKCYPIPRHDTVYWYQQGPGQDPQFLISFYEKMQSDKGSIPDRFSAQQFSDYHSELNMSSLELGDSALYFCASSLLGAGWSKNIQYFGAGTRLSVL.

The chain links TRBV7-8 to TRBJ2-5; 8 nucleotides align to TRBD1. The CDR3 spans 15 residues. Trimming at V came to 4 bases and at J to 4 bases, leaving 8 bases not matched to a gene. From germline, CDR1 is SGHVS and CDR2 FQNEAQ. The CDR3 region has the DNA TGTGCCAGCAGCTCCACAGGGGGTATCGGAGAGACCCAGTACTTC. As protein: CASSSTGGIGETQYF. Full variable domain (rest looked up from reference TRBV7-8 and TRBJ2-5): GAGVSQSPRYKVAKRGQDVALRCDPISGHVSLFWYQQALGQGPEFLTYFQNEAQLDKSGLPSDRFFAERPEGSVSTLKIQRTQQEDSAVYLCASSSTGGIGETQYFGPGTRLLVL.

This clone has just one count. The V and J genes are TRBV10-1 and TRBJ2-1, with unresolved D. Trimming shortened V by 4 bases and J by 10 bases, and 8 bases separated the two germline ends. From germline, CDR1 is WNHNN and CDR2 SYGVQD (reference sequence). CDR3 length equals 11 residues. This CDR3 is CASSGPGEQFF. The DNA for the CDR3 is TGCGCCAGCAGTGGTCCTGGGGAGCAGTTCTTC.

The gene calls are TRBV10-3 and TRBJ2-1; tentatively, D is TRBD1 or TRBD2 (6 bases each). The CDR3 loop spans 14 amino acids. V lost 10 bases and J 0 bases, leaving 13 bases between the germline ends. Germline values: CDR1 ENHRY, CDR2 SYGVKD. The CDR3 here is CATRGAGSYNEQFF. The DNA of the CDR3 is TGTGCCACTAGGGGGGCTGGCTCCTACAATGAGCAGTTCTTC.

This chain connects TRBV19 to TRBJ1-5; a possible D gene is TRBD1 (5 bases). The CDR3 spans 12 residues. Germline V gene data show CDR1 as LNHDA and CDR2 as SQIVND (reference sequence). V was clipped by 6 bases and J by 6 bases, with 9 bases between them. For the CDR3, the DNA is TGTGCCAGTAGGATGGGGCGTCAGCCCCAGCATTTT. This sequence encodes CASRMGRQPQHF. Looking up the rest from reference TRBV19 and TRBJ1-5 gives the full variable domain: DGGITQSPKYLFRKEGQNVTLSCEQNLNHDAMYWYRQDPGQGLRLIYYSQIVNDFQKGDIAEGYSVSREKKESFPLTVTSAQKNPTAFYLCASRMGRQPQHFGDGTRLSIL.

The chain employs TRBV5-6 and TRBJ2-4; 7 bases match TRBD2. Trimming took 2 bases from V and 0 from J; bases not matched to a gene: 2. CDR3 length: 15 residues. Germline lookup yields CDR1 SGHDT and CDR2 YYEEEE. CDR3 region: CASSFRGVAKNIQYF. The CDR3 DNA follows: TGTGCCAGCAGCTTCCGGGGGGTAGCCAAAAACATTCAGTACTTC.

CDR3 region: CASSSGRVAEQYF. As DNA, the CDR3 is TGTGCCAGCAGTTCGGGCAGGGTGGCCGAGCAGTACTTC. The chain employs TRBV7-6 and TRBJ2-7, with a weak D call TRBD1 (5 bases). Looked up from germline, CDR1 is SGHVS and CDR2 is FNYEAQ. The CDR3 contains 13 residues. Trimming shortened V by 6 bases and J by 6 bases, and 15 bases separated the two germline ends.

This rearrangement joins TRBV13 to TRBJ2-2; D remains ambiguous. The CDR3 runs 12 residues. Trimming pared 5 bases from V and 5 bases from J, leaving 6 bases between. Germline loops: CDR1 PRHDT, CDR2 FYEKMQ (reference sequence). CDR3 residues: CASSLLTGELFF. The CDR3 region has the DNA TGTGCCAGCAGCCTACTTACCGGGGAGCTGTTTTTT.

The rearrangement links TRBV27 to TRBJ1-5; TRBD1 agrees at 10 bases. V lost 5 bases to trimming and J lost 6 bases; unmatched junction nucleotides: 10. The CDR3 sequence is 16 residues long. Germline-derived CDR1 and CDR2 are MNHEY and SMNVEV (reference sequence). The CDR3 protein is CASSPRGTGAGQPQHF. CDR3 nucleotides: TGTGCCAGCAGTCCTCGGGGGACAGGGGCAGGTCAGCCCCAGCATTTT.

V usage is TRBV7-8 and J usage is TRBJ2-1, with TRBD2 identical over 13 bases. J was trimmed by 6 bases and V by 4 bases; bases with no gene match: 3. The CDR3 runs 15 residues. Looked up from germline, CDR1 is SGHVS and CDR2 is FQNEAQ. CDR3: CASSSTSGGRNEQFF. The CDR3 DNA is TGTGCCAGCAGCTCGACTAGCGGGGGGCGCAATGAGCAGTTCTTC.

CDR3 protein: CASSNRDRSYNEQFF. For the CDR3, the DNA is TGTGCCAGCAGTAACCGGGACCGCTCCTACAATGAGCAGTTCTTC. This chain connects TRBV6-1 to TRBJ2-1; D possibly matches TRBD1 or TRBD2 (5 bases each). Germline CDR1 is MNHNS and CDR2 is SASEGT. The CDR3 is 15 amino acids. V was trimmed by 5 bases and J by 0 bases, leaving 11 bases between them.

J is TRBJ1-1 and V is TRBV5-1, with TRBD1 matching over 8 bases. Trimming at V came to 2 bases and at J to 1 base, leaving 4 bases not matched to a gene. The CDR3 is 15 residues long. The germline gives CDR1 SGHRS, CDR2 YFSETQ. The CDR3 DNA is TGCGCCAGCAGCTTTTCCGGGACAGGGAACACTGAAGCTTTCTTT. It yields the protein CASSFSGTGNTEAFF.

The chain has TRBV5-5 and TRBJ1-5; D uncertain. The V and J ends lost 1 base and 1 base respectively, with 9 bases between them. This CDR3 is built from 15 residues. The germline gives CDR1 SGHKS, CDR2 YYEKEE (reference sequence). For the CDR3, the DNA is TGTGCCAGCAGCTTGAGTGGCCTAAGCAATCAGCCCCAGCATTTT. As protein: CASSLSGLSNQPQHF.

This clone was seen a handful of times. This chain connects TRBV18 to TRBJ1-1; D gene uncertain. V gave up 3 bases and J gave up 1 base, with 0 bases separating them. The CDR3 runs to 11 residues. CDR1 KGHSH and CDR2 LQKENI come from the germline V gene. CDR3 in amino acids: CASSPNTEAFF. CDR3 coding DNA: TGTGCCAGCTCACCGAACACTGAAGCTTTCTTT.

The chain links TRBV6-5 to TRBJ2-3, with D perhaps TRBD1 (7 bases). V was cut by 2 bases and J by 4 bases, with 10 bases left in between. This CDR3 comprises 14 residues. Germline lookup yields CDR1 MNHEY and CDR2 SVGAGI. CDR3 in DNA: TGTGCCAGCAGTTACCAGGGGGGCGCAGATACGCAGTATTTT. This codes for CASSYQGGADTQYF.

This clone was recorded once. The V and J genes are TRBV5-1 and TRBJ1-1; D is uncertain. Deletions cut 1 base from V and 0 bases from J, with 10 bases between. The CDR3 sequence is 15 residues long. CDR1 and CDR2 (germline): SGHRS, YFSETQ. Here the CDR3 DNA reads TGCGCCAGCAGCTTGATCCCGGAATTGAACACTGAAGCTTTCTTT. Its translation is CASSLIPELNTEAFF.

V usage is TRBV19 and J usage is TRBJ1-5; D possibly corresponds to TRBD1 (6 bases). V lost 8 bases and J lost 6, with 17 bases in between. Germline V lookup: CDR1 LNHDA, CDR2 SQIVND (reference sequence). CDR3 length equals 14 residues. CDR3 protein: CASGIGQGLQPQHF. CDR3 in DNA: TGTGCCAGTGGCATCGGGCAGGGGCTTCAGCCCCAGCATTTT.

The rearrangement joins TRBV11-2 to TRBJ1-2, with no clear D. There are 13 residues in the CDR3. Germline CDR1 SGHAT, CDR2 FQNNGV. The ends were cut back, 4 bases at V and 3 bases at J, with 9 bases in the middle. The CDR3 nucleotides read TGTGCCAGCAGCTCCGGTGGGGACTATGGCTACACCTTC. Its translation is CASSSGGDYGYTF.

The chain recombines TRBV15 with TRBJ2-7; D uncertain. Germline lookup yields CDR1 LNHNV and CDR2 YYDKDF (reference sequence). The CDR3 length is 15 residues. The V end lost 0 bases, the J end lost 0 bases, and 9 bases lay between the germline ends. CDR3 protein: CATSRDLGSSYEQYF. DNA of the CDR3: TGTGCCACCAGCAGAGATCTTGGCAGCTCCTACGAGCAGTACTTC.

This chain uses TRBV5-1 with TRBJ2-7, with a possible D match to TRBD2 (5 bases). Trimming removed 0 bases from V and 7 bases from J, with 14 bases in between. The CDR3 has 14 residues. The germline CDR1 and CDR2 sequences are SGHRS and YFSETQ. CDR3 DNA sequence: TGCGCCAGCAGCTTGGAAGTCTCCTCGGGGGAGCAGTACTTC. It encodes CASSLEVSSGEQYF.